This TCR beta chain was sequenced during a study of blood T cells in healthy people across ages. A J-beta primer mix and a sample-barcoded 5' primer were used in a second PCR of about 7 to 12 cycles. TCRdb recomputed calls from the 5' RACE reads with MiXCR, one row per CDR3 protein. The data contain 580,000 or so distinct CDR3 sequences, around half of them singletons. There are many counts of this clonotype. The receptor was derived from a man older than 75 in good health. Material for sequencing was blood.

CDR3 nucleotides: TGTGCCAGCAGCCTACCCCCCGGCTACGAGCAGTACTTC. This sequence encodes CASSLPPGYEQYF. This chain uses TRBV6-6 with TRBJ2-7; D gene uncertain. Germline assignment: CDR1 MNHNY and CDR2 SVGAGI (reference sequence). CDR3 length equals 13 residues. V was shortened by 6 bases and J by 3 bases, with 12 bases between the two germline ends.